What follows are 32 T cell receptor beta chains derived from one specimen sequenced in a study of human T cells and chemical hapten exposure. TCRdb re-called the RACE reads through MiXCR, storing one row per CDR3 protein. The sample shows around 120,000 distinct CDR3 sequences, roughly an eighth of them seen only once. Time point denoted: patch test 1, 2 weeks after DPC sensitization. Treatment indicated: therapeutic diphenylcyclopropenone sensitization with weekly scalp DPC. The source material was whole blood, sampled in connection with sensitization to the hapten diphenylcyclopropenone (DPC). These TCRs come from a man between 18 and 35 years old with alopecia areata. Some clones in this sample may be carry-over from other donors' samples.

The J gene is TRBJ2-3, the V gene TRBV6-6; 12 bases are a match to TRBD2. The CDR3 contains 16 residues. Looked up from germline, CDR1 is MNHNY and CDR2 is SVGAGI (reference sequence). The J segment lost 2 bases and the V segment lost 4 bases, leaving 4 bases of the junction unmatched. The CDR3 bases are TGTGCCAGCAGTTTTGGACTAGCGGGGAACACAGATACGCAGTATTTT. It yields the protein CASSFGLAGNTDTQYF.

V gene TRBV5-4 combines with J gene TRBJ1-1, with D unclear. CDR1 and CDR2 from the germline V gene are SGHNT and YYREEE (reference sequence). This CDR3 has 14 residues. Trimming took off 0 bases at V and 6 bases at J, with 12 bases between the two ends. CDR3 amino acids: CASSLVSQVPEAFF. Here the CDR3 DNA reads TGTGCCAGCAGCTTGGTGTCGCAGGTCCCTGAAGCTTTCTTT.

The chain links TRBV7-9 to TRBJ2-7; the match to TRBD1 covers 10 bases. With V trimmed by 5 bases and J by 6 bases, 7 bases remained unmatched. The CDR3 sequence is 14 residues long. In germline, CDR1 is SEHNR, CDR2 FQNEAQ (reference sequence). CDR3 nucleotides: TGTGCCAGCAGCGCAAGACAGGGGGCAAGCGAGCAGTACGTC. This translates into CASSARQGASEQYV.

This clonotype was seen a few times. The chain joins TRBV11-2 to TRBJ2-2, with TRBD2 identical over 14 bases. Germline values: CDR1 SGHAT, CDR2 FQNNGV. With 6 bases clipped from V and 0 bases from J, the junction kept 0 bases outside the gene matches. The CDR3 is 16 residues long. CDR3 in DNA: TGTGCCAGCAGGGGACTAGCGGGGGCGAACACCGGGGAGCTGTTTTTT. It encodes CASRGLAGANTGELFF.

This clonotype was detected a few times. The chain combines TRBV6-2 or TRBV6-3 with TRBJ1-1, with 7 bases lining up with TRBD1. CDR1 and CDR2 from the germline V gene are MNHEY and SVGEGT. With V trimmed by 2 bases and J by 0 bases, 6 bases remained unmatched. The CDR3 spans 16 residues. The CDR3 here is CASSYPTGSLNTEAFF. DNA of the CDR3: TGTGCCAGCAGTTACCCGACAGGGTCTCTGAACACTGAAGCTTTCTTT.

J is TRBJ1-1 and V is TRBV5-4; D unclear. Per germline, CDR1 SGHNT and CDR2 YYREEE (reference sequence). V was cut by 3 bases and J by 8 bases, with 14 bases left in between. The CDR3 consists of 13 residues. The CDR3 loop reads CASSWSSDLEAFF. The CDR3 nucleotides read TGTGCCAGCAGCTGGAGTAGCGACCTGGAAGCTTTCTTT. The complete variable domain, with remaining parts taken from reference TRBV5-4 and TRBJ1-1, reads ETGVTQSPTHLIKTRGQQVTLRCSSQSGHNTVSWYQQALGQGPQFIFQYYREEENGRGNFPPRFSGLQFPNYSSELNVNALELDDSALYLCASSWSSDLEAFFGQGTRLTVV.

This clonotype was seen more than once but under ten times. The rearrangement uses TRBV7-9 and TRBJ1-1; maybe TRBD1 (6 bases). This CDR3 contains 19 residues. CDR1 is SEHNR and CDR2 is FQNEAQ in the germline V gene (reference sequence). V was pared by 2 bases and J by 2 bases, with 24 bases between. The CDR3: CASSLRSTGTVSANTEAFF. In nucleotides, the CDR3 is TGTGCCAGCAGCTTAAGGAGCACAGGGACCGTATCTGCAAACACTGAAGCTTTCTTT.

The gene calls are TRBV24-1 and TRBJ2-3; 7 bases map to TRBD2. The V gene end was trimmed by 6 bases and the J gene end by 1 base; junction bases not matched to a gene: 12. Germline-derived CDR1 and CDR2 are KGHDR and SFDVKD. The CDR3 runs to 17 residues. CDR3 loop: CATSTRGIKRGTDTQYF. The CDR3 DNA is TGTGCCACCAGTACGCGGGGGATAAAGCGTGGCACAGATACGCAGTATTTT.

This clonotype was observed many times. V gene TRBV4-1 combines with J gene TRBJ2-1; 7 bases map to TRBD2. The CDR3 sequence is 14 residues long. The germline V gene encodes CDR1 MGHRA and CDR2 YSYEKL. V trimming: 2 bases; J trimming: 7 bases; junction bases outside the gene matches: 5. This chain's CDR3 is CASSQPAGKNEQFF. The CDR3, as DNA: TGCGCCAGCAGCCAACCAGCGGGGAAGAATGAGCAGTTCTTC.

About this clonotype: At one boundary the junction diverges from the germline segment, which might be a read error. CDR3 loop: CGSSRDRGETQYF. The DNA for the CDR3 is TGTGGCAGCTCCCGGGACAGGGGGGAGACCCAGTACTTC. The chain joins TRBV28 to TRBJ2-5, with TRBD1 matching over 11 bases. In germline, CDR1 is MDHEN, CDR2 SYDVKM. The CDR3 is made up of 13 amino acids. The full variable domain, its missing parts supplied by reference TRBV28 and TRBJ2-5, is DVKVTQSSRYLVKRTGEKVFLECVQDMDHENMFWYRQDPGLGLRLIYFSYDVKMKEKGDIPEGYSVSREKKERFSLILESASTNQTSMYLCGSSRDRGETQYFGPGTRLLVL.

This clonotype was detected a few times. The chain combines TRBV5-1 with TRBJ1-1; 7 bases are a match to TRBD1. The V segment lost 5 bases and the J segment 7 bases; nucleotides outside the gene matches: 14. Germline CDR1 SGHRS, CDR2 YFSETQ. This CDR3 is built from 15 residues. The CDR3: CASSSDPPGQNEAFF. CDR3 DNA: TGCGCCAGCAGTTCCGATCCGCCGGGACAGAATGAAGCTTTCTTT.

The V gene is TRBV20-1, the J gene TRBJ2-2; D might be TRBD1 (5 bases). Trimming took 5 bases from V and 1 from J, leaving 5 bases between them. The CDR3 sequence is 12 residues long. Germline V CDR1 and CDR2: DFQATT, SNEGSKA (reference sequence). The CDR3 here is CSADRNTGELFF. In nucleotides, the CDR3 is TGCAGTGCTGACAGGAACACCGGGGAGCTGTTTTTT.

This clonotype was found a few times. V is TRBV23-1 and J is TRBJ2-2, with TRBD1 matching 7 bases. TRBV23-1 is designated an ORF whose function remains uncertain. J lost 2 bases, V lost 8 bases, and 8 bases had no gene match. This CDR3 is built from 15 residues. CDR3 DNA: TGCGCCAGCTATCGACAGGGCCCTAACACCGGGGAGCTGTTTTTT. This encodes CASYRQGPNTGELFF.

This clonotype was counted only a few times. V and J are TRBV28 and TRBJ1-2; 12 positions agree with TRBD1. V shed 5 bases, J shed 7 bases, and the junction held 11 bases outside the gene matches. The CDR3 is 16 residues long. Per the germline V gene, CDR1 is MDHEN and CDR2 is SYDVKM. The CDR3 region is CASSTPGTGGVFGYTF. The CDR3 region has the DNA TGTGCCAGCAGTACTCCCGGGACAGGGGGCGTCTTTGGCTACACCTTC.

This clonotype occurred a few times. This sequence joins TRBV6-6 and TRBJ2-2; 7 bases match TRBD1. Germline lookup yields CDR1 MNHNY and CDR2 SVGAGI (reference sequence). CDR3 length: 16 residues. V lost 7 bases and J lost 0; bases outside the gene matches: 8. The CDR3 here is CASTLDRPSNTGELFF. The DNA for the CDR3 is TGTGCCAGCACCCTGGACAGGCCTTCGAACACCGGGGAGCTGTTTTTT.

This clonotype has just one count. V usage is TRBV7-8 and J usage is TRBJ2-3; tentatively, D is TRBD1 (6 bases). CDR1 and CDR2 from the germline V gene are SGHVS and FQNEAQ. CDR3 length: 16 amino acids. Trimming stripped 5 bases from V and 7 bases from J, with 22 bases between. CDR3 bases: TGTGCCAGCAGCCCGAGACTCGGGACACGACGAAATACGCAGTATTTT. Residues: CASSPRLGTRRNTQYF.

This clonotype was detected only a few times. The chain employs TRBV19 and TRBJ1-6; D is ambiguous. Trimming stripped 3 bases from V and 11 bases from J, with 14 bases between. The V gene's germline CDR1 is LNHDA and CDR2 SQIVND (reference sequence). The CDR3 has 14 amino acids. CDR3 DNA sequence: TGTGCCAGTAGTATTGAGAGCCCGGGTCCACCCCTCCACTTT. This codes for CASSIESPGPPLHF.

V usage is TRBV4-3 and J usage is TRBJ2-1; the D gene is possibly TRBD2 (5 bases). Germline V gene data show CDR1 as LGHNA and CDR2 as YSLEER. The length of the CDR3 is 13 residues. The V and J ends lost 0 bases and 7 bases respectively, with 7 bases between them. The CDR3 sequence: CASSQDPGNEQFF. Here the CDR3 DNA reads TGCGCCAGCAGCCAAGATCCGGGGAATGAGCAGTTCTTC.

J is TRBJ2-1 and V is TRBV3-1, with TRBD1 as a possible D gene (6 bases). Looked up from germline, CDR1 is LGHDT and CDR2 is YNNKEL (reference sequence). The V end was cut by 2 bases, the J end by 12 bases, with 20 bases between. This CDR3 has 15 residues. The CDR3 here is CASSQRTVTTRGQFF. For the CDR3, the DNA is TGTGCCAGCAGCCAACGGACAGTCACTACCCGCGGGCAGTTCTTC.

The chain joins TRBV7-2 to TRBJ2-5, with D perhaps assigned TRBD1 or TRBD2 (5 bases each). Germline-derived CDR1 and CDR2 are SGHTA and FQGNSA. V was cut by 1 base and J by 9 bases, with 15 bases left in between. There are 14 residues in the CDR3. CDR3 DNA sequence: TGTGCCAGCAGCTTAGGGGGCGCACCCGGGGCCCAGTACTTC. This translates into CASSLGGAPGAQYF.

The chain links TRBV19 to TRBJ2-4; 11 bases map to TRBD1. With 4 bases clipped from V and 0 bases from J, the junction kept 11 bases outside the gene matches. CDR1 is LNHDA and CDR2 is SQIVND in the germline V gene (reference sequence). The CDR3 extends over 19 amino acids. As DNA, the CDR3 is TGTGCCAGTAGTACCCTCGGACAGGGGGCCGTCTTAGCCAAAAACATTCAGTACTTC. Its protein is CASSTLGQGAVLAKNIQYF.

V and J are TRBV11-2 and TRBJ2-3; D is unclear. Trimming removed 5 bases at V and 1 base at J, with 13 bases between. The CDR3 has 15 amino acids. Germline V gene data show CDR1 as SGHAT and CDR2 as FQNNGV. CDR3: CASSLSTPGTDTQYF. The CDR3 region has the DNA TGTGCCAGCAGCCTATCCACACCCGGCACAGATACGCAGTATTTT.

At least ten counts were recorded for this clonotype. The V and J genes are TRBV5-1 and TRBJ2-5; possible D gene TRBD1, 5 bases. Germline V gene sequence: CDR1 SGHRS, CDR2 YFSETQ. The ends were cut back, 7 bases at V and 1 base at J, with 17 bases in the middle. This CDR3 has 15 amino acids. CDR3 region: CASFLTDSSQETQYF. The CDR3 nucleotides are TGCGCCAGCTTTCTAACCGACAGTTCCCAAGAGACCCAGTACTTC.

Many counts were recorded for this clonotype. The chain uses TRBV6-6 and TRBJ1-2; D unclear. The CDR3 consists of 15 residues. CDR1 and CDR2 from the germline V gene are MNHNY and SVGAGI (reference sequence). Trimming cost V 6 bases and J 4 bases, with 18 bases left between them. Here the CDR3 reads CASSPPAAGRYGYTF. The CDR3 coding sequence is TGTGCCAGCAGCCCCCCCGCGGCTGGGCGCTATGGCTACACCTTC.

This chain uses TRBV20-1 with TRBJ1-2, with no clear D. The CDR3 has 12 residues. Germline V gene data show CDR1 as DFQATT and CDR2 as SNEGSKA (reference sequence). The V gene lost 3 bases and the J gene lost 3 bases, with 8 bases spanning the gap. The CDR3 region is CSASKFYYGYTF. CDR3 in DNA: TGCAGTGCTAGCAAGTTCTACTATGGCTACACCTTC.

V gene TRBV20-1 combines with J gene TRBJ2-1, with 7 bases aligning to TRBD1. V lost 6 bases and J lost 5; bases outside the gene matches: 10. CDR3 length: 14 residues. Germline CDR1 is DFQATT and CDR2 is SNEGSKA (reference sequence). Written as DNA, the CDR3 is TGCAGTGCCCCGGGGTGGACAGGCCACAATGAGCAGTTCTTC. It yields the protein CSAPGWTGHNEQFF.

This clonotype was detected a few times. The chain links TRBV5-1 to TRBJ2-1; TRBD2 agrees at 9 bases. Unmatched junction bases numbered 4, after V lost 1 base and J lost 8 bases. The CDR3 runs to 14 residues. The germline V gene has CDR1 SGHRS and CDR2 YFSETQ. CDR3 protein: CASSLLAGSDEQFF. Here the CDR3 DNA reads TGCGCCAGCAGCTTGCTAGCGGGGTCTGATGAGCAGTTCTTC.

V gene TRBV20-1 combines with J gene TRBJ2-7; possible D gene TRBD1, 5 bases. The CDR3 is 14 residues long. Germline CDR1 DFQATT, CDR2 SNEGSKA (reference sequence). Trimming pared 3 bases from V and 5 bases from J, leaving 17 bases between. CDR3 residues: CSARRSYRLHEQYF. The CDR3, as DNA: TGCAGTGCTAGGCGTTCCTACAGGCTTCACGAGCAGTACTTC.

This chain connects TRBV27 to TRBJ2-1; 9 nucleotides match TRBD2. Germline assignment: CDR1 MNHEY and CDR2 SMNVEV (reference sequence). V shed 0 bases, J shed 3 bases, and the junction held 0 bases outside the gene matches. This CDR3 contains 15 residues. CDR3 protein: CASSLSSGGYNEQFF. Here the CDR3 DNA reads TGTGCCAGCAGTTTATCTAGCGGGGGCTACAATGAGCAGTTCTTC.

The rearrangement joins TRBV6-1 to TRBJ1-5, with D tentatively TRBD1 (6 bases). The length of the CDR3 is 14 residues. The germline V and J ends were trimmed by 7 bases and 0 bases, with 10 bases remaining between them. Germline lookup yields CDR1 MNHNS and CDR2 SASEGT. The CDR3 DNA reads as TGTGCCAGCAAGACAGGATATAGCAATCAGCCCCAGCATTTT. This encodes CASKTGYSNQPQHF.

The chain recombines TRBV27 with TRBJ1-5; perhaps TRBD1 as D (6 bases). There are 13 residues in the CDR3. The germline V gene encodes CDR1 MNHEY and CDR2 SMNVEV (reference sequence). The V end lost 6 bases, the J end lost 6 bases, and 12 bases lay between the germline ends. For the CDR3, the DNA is TGTGCCAGCAGCCGTTGGACAGCTCAGCCCCAGCATTTT. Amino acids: CASSRWTAQPQHF.

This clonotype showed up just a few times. This CDR3 reads CAAGDGGGAGTQYF. CDR3 DNA: TGCGCCGCAGGAGATGGAGGGGGGGCCGGTACGCAGTATTTT. The V and J genes are TRBV5-1 and TRBJ2-3; D might be TRBD2 (7 bases). Trimming stripped 10 bases from V and 8 bases from J, with 23 bases between. The CDR3 is 14 amino acids. Germline V gene data show CDR1 as SGHRS and CDR2 as YFSETQ.